The rows below give T cell receptor beta chains drawn from one sample of a study of blood T cell repertoires in COVID-19. TCRdb's copy holds only in-frame clones and misses some; the assay was immunoSEQ multiplex PCR. Of some 180,000 clones in the sample, about 83% were seen once. The sample consisted of peripheral blood. The receptors originated from a woman older than 75 with COVID-19, enrolled during active disease. Both conserved end residues are part of each CDR3. Each record gives: clone size, J gene, D gene, V gene, CDR3 protein, CDR3 DNA. A D gene is named only where the DNA matches it firmly. Size is stated for part of the rows, as once, few or many counts, or as a class when the clone is expanded.

size: once
J: TRBJ2-5
D: .
V: TRBV18
CDR3: CASSPAAGGTQETQYF
DNA: TGTGCCAGCTCACCCGCGGCAGGGGGGACCCAAGAGACCCAGTACTTC

size: .
J: TRBJ2-3
D: .
V: TRBV5-1
CDR3: CASSLPRSTDTQYF
DNA: TGCGCCAGCAGCTTGCCCAGGTCCACAGATACGCAGTATTTT

size: .
J: TRBJ2-1
D: TRBD1
V: TRBV15
CDR3: CATSRVWTGGNEQFF
DNA: TGTGCCACCAGCAGAGTGTGGACAGGGGGAAATGAGCAGTTCTTC

size: .
J: TRBJ1-5
D: TRBD1
V: TRBV7-7
CDR3: CASSQRQGFNDQPQHF
DNA: TGTGCTAGCAGCCAGAGACAGGGATTTAACGATCAGCCCCAGCATTTT

size: .
J: TRBJ2-2
D: TRBD1
V: TRBV24-1
CDR3: CATSVPGTAANTGELFF
DNA: TGTGCCACCAGTGTTCCCGGGACAGCAGCGAACACCGGGGAGCTGTTTTTT

size: .
J: TRBJ1-4
D: TRBD1
V: TRBV29-1
CDR3: CSVSGTGGEKLFF
DNA: TGCAGCGTTTCCGGGACAGGGGGTGAAAAACTGTTTTTT

size: .
J: TRBJ2-3
D: .
V: TRBV7-2
CDR3: CASSIFSSTDTQYF
DNA: TGTGCCAGCAGCATATTTTCTAGCACAGATACGCAGTATTTT

size: .
J: TRBJ2-7
D: .
V: TRBV4-2
CDR3: CASSQGQGAYEQYF
DNA: TGTGCCAGCAGCCAAGGGCAGGGCGCCTACGAGCAGTACTTC

size: .
J: TRBJ2-3
D: TRBD2
V: TRBV29-1
CDR3: CSVEVAGGDTQYF
DNA: TGCAGCGTTGAGGTAGCGGGAGGGGATACGCAGTATTTT

size: few
J: TRBJ2-7
D: TRBD1
V: TRBV5-5
CDR3: CASSRTWDRGIYEQYF
DNA: TGTGCCAGCAGCCGGACCTGGGACAGGGGGATATACGAGCAGTACTTC

size: once
J: TRBJ2-1
D: TRBD2
V: TRBV27
CDR3: CASSSDRLAGMEEQFF
DNA: TGTGCCAGCAGTTCTGATCGACTAGCGGGTATGGAGGAGCAGTTCTTC

size: .
J: TRBJ1-1
D: .
V: TRBV10-3
CDR3: CAISIQGVDTEAFF
DNA: TGTGCCATCAGCATACAGGGTGTGGACACTGAAGCTTTCTTT

size: .
J: TRBJ1-6
D: TRBD1
V: TRBV5-4
CDR3: CASSLVQGDSPLHF
DNA: TGTGCCAGCAGCTTGGTCCAGGGGGATTCACCCCTCCACTTT

size: .
J: TRBJ1-6
D: TRBD1
V: TRBV7-3
CDR3: CASSPGPGGNSPLHF
DNA: TGTGCCAGCAGCCCTGGCCCAGGGGGGAATTCACCCCTCCACTTT

size: few
J: TRBJ2-7
D: TRBD1
V: TRBV5-1
CDR3: CASSLWDSAYEQYF
DNA: TGCGCCAGCAGCTTGTGGGACAGCGCCTACGAGCAGTACTTC

size: .
J: TRBJ2-1
D: TRBD2
V: TRBV7-3
CDR3: CASSFLAGGPRDEQFF
DNA: TGTGCCAGCAGCTTCTTAGCGGGAGGCCCTAGGGATGAGCAGTTCTTC

size: .
J: TRBJ2-3
D: .
V: TRBV19
CDR3: CASSDRSTDTQYF
DNA: TGTGCCAGTAGTGACAGGAGCACAGATACGCAGTATTTT

size: .
J: TRBJ1-2
D: TRBD1
V: TRBV6-4
CDR3: CASSGLAGGGYTF
DNA: TGTGCCAGCAGTGGCCTCGCAGGGGGAGGCTACACCTTC

size: once
J: TRBJ2-3
D: .
V: TRBV4-1
CDR3: CASSPQNTDTQYF
DNA: TGCGCCAGCAGCCCCCAGAACACAGATACGCAGTATTTT

size: .
J: TRBJ1-6
D: .
V: TRBV30
CDR3: CAWSPSMRGSPLHF
DNA: TGTGCCTGGAGTCCGTCCATGCGAGGTTCACCCCTCCACTTT

size: .
J: TRBJ1-5
D: .
V: TRBV28
CDR3: CASSFGDSNQPQHF
DNA: TGTGCCAGCAGTTTCGGGGATAGCAATCAGCCCCAGCATTTT

size: .
J: TRBJ2-7
D: .
V: TRBV18
CDR3: CASAPYELREQYF
DNA: TGTGCCAGCGCTCCTTATGAACTACGGGAGCAGTACTTC

size: .
J: TRBJ1-3
D: .
V: TRBV15
CDR3: CATSRDMLVSGNTIYF
DNA: TGTGCCACCAGCAGAGATATGCTAGTCTCTGGAAACACCATATATTTT

size: .
J: TRBJ2-1
D: TRBD1
V: TRBV30
CDR3: CACPTGKRYNEQFF
DNA: TGTGCCTGCCCGACAGGGAAAAGGTACAATGAGCAGTTCTTC

size: .
J: TRBJ2-1
D: .
V: TRBV15
CDR3: CATSRDDYLGDEQFF
DNA: TGTGCCACCAGCAGAGACGACTACCTTGGGGATGAGCAGTTCTTC

size: .
J: TRBJ1-1
D: .
V: TRBV28
CDR3: CASRPSQGGGTEAFF
DNA: TGTGCCAGCAGACCCTCCCAAGGGGGGGGTACTGAAGCTTTCTTT

size: .
J: TRBJ1-2
D: .
V: TRBV28
CDR3: CLVWAIYGYTF
DNA: TGCCTTGTCTGGGCTATTTATGGCTACACCTTC